These T cell receptor beta chains were read from a single sample in a study of human T cells and chemical hapten exposure. MiXCR, run by TCRdb on the RACE reads, gives a single entry per CDR3 protein. The profile shows about 80,000 distinct CDR3 sequences, about 14% of them singletons. The sample was whole blood, taken in connection with sensitization to the hapten diphenylcyclopropenone (DPC). The receptors were sampled from a woman aged 50 to 60 with alopecia areata. Some clones in this sample may be carry-over from other donors' samples. Both conserved end residues are part of each CDR3. The order of the fields is V gene, clone size, D gene, J gene, CDR3 DNA, CDR3 protein. D genes are given only for firm matches. Clone size is shown for a subset of rows, as once, few, many or a class of expanded clone.

>TRBV5-1|few|NA|TRBJ2-4
TGCGCCAGCAGCTTTACAAGATTTTCGGACATTCAGTACTTC
CASSFTRFSDIQYF
>TRBV6-5|many|TRBD2|TRBJ2-7
TGTGCCAGCACCGCAGGTGGGCTAGCGGGCCGCTGGTACTTC
CASTAGGLAGRWYF
>TRBV29-1|NA|NA|TRBJ2-1
TGCAGCGTTGTCGCCGGGACATCTAAAAACAATGAGCAGTTCTTC
CSVVAGTSKNNEQFF
>TRBV18|NA|NA|TRBJ1-3
TGTGCCAGCTCACACAGGGTTATTAACACCATATATTTT
CASSHRVINTIYF
>TRBV9|NA|NA|TRBJ2-5
TGTGCCAGCAGCGTAGATCCCCAAGAGACCCAGTACTTC
CASSVDPQETQYF
>TRBV12-3/TRBV12-4|NA|NA|TRBJ2-2
TGTGCCAGCAGTTTAGGTGGCCTGACCACCGGGGAGCTGTTTTTT
CASSLGGLTTGELFF
>TRBV29-1|few|NA|TRBJ1-1
TGCAGCGTTGAGGGAGTGTACCAGCGGGGCGGGAACACTGAAGCTTTCTTT
CSVEGVYQRGGNTEAFF
>TRBV18|NA|NA|TRBJ1-2
TGTGCCAGCTCACCAGGGACAAAAGATGGCTACACCTTC
CASSPGTKDGYTF
>TRBV28|NA|NA|TRBJ1-3
TGTGCCAGCAGTGAACCGGGACCCAGCTCTGGAAACACCATATATTTT
CASSEPGPSSGNTIYF
>TRBV6-6|many|TRBD2|TRBJ2-7
TGTGCCAGCAGTTACGCGGGAGTGAATGAGCAGTACTTC
CASSYAGVNEQYF
>TRBV4-3|few|NA|TRBJ1-6
TGCGCCAGCAGCCAAGGCAACATCCCGAGGCATATTGGGGATTCACCCCTCCACTTT
CASSQGNIPRHIGDSPLHF
>TRBV7-2|many|NA|TRBJ1-4
TGTGCCAGCAGCTTAGGTGCCGAAAAACTGTTTTTT
CASSLGAEKLFF
>TRBV11-2|many|NA|TRBJ1-1
TGTGCCAGCATAGAGGAGGGGAACTTCGGCACTGAAGCTTTCTTT
CASIEEGNFGTEAFF
>TRBV20-1|many|TRBD1|TRBJ2-7
TGCAGTGCTAGAGAGGCAGGACAGGGAGGCTACGAGCAGTACTTC
CSAREAGQGGYEQYF
>TRBV29-1|many|TRBD2|TRBJ2-1
TGCAGCGTTGAATTCCCTTGGACTAGCGGCTACAATGAGCAGTTCTTC
CSVEFPWTSGYNEQFF
>TRBV5-5|few|TRBD2|TRBJ2-5
TGTGCCAGCAGAGACACGGGAGGGCCCAAAGAGACCCAGTACTTC
CASRDTGGPKETQYF
>TRBV7-2|few|NA|TRBJ2-7
TGTGCCAGCAGCTTAGCGACAGACTACGAGCAGTACTTC
CASSLATDYEQYF
>TRBV29-1|NA|NA|TRBJ2-5
TGCAGCGTCTCAGGGACGGTAGCGACCCAGTACTTC
CSVSGTVATQYF
>TRBV7-6|NA|TRBD2|TRBJ2-3
TGTGCCAGCAGCGTAGGACTAGCGGCAGGCACAGATACGCAGTATTTT
CASSVGLAAGTDTQYF
>TRBV20-1|NA|TRBD2|TRBJ2-7
TGCAGTGCTAGAGTAGCGGGAGCTTTACTCCACGAGCAGTACTTC
CSARVAGALLHEQYF
>TRBV6-5|few|NA|TRBJ1-2
TGTGCCAGCAGTTACGACAGGCGCCGGCAGGAAGCTAATGGCTACACCTTC
CASSYDRRRQEANGYTF
>TRBV27|many|NA|TRBJ2-5
TGTGCCAGCAGTTTATCCTCCCGACAGATGGAGACCCAGTACTTC
CASSLSSRQMETQYF
>TRBV14|few|NA|TRBJ2-6
TGTGCCAGCAGCCAAGATCGGGGCGTACTCTGGGCCAACGTCCTGACTTTC
CASSQDRGVLWANVLTF
>TRBV7-2|many|NA|TRBJ2-4
TGTGCCAGCAGCTTAGTTGGACAGACAAACATTCAGTACTTC
CASSLVGQTNIQYF
>TRBV5-4|few|TRBD2|TRBJ2-7
TGTGCCAGCAGCAGCGGGACCTCGAAGGGCCAACACGAGCAGTACTTC
CASSSGTSKGQHEQYF
>TRBV5-5|few|TRBD2|TRBJ2-2
TGTGCCAGCAGCTTGGTGGCTAGCGGGAGGGCCCCGGAGCTGTTTTTT
CASSLVASGRAPELFF
>TRBV12-3/TRBV12-4|few|NA|TRBJ2-6
TGTGCCAGCAGTTTAGGGCAATCTGGGGCCAACGTCCTGACTTTC
CASSLGQSGANVLTF
>TRBV9|NA|TRBD2|TRBJ2-1
TGTGCCAGCAGCGCCCCCTTCCTAGCGGGGCGAGACAATGAGCAGTTCTTC
CASSAPFLAGRDNEQFF
>TRBV20-1|many|NA|TRBJ1-5
TGCAGTGCTAGAGATGGTGGTCAGCCCCAGCATTTT
CSARDGGQPQHF
>TRBV2|NA|TRBD1|TRBJ1-5
TGTGCCAGCAGGGGCCTGACAGGGAGGATGAGTAATCAGCCCCAGCATTTT
CASRGLTGRMSNQPQHF
>TRBV5-1|NA|TRBD2|TRBJ2-3
TGCGCCAGCAGCCTGATCGGGACTAGCGGAACCACAGATACGCAGTATTTT
CASSLIGTSGTTDTQYF
>TRBV5-6|NA|TRBD2|TRBJ2-1
TGTGCCAGCAGCTTGGCGGGAGGGGAGTACAATGAGCAGTTCTTC
CASSLAGGEYNEQFF
>TRBV6-5|NA|NA|TRBJ1-4
TGTGCCAGCCGGGCGACAGCAAATGAAAAACTGTTTTTT
CASRATANEKLFF
>TRBV10-3|NA|NA|TRBJ2-2
TGTGCCATCAGTGAGTCCGGCAGACGCACCGGGGAGCTGTTTTTT
CAISESGRRTGELFF
>TRBV14|NA|TRBD1|TRBJ2-7
TGTGCCAGCAGCCAAACAGGGGGCGATTTTAAGCAGTACTTC
CASSQTGGDFKQYF
>TRBV20-1|NA|NA|TRBJ2-1
TGCAGTGCCGAAGAACTAGGCAATGAGCAGTTCTTC
CSAEELGNEQFF
>TRBV29-1|NA|NA|TRBJ1-4
TGCAGCGTTGAAATGGGGGAAAAACTGTTTTTT
CSVEMGEKLFF
>TRBV2|many|TRBD1|TRBJ1-2
TGTGCCAGCAGTGTCGGGACAGCGTACTATGGCTACACCTTC
CASSVGTAYYGYTF
>TRBV3-1|many|NA|TRBJ2-3
TGTGCCAGCAGCCAAGATTGGCCCGGGGGCAGCACAGATACGCAGTATTTT
CASSQDWPGGSTDTQYF
>TRBV30|many|NA|TRBJ2-5
TGTGCCTGGAACAGAGGGTTCGGGGAGACCCAGTACTTC
CAWNRGFGETQYF
>TRBV29-1|NA|NA|TRBJ1-3
TGCAGCGTTGATGTGGGAAACACCATATATTTT
CSVDVGNTIYF
>TRBV2|few|TRBD1|TRBJ1-5
TGTGCCAGCAGTGGACAGGGCATCCATCAGCCCCAGCATTTT
CASSGQGIHQPQHF
>TRBV2|few|NA|TRBJ1-6
TGTGCCAGCAGGGGAACCGGGACGGATAATTCACCCCTCCACTTT
CASRGTGTDNSPLHF
>TRBV11-3|many|TRBD2|TRBJ2-7
TGTGCCAGCAGCCTGAGCGGGAGCTCCTACGAGCAGTACTTC
CASSLSGSSYEQYF
>TRBV12-3/TRBV12-4|NA|NA|TRBJ1-3
TGTGCCAGCAGTTTAAACAGATTTGGAAACACCATATATTTT
CASSLNRFGNTIYF
>TRBV2|many|NA|TRBJ2-1
TGTGCCAGCACCTTGGACCGGACTGGTGAGCAGTTCTTC
CASTLDRTGEQFF
>TRBV9|NA|NA|TRBJ1-1
TGTGCCAGCAGCGTAGCTGGGGGGGGCGCAGGCACTGAAGCTTTCTTT
CASSVAGGGAGTEAFF
>TRBV7-6|NA|NA|TRBJ2-5
TGTGCCAGCAGCTTTTTTGGGGGAGGTGAGACCCAGTACTTC
CASSFFGGGETQYF